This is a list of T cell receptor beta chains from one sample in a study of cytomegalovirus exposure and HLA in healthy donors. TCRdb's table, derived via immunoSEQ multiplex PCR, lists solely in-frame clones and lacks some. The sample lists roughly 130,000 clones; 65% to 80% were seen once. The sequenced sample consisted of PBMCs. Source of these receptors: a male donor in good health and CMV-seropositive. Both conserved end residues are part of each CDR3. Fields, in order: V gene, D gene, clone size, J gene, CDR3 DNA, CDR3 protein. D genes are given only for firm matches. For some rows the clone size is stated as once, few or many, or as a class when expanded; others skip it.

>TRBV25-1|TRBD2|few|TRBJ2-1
TGTGCCAGCAGTGAACCGGGACTAGCGACTAATGAGCAGTTCTTC
CASSEPGLATNEQFF
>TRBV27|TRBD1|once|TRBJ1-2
TGTGCCAGCAGTTCCGACAGGGGGGGCCCTGGCTACACCTTC
CASSSDRGGPGYTF
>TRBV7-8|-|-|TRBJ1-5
TGTGCCAGCAGCACCACAGATAGCAATCAGCCCCAGCATTTT
CASSTTDSNQPQHF
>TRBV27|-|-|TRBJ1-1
TGTGCCAGCAGTTTAGGACAGAACACTGAAGCTTTCTTT
CASSLGQNTEAFF
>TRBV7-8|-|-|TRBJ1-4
TGTGCCAGCAGCTTCCGTGCAACTAATGAAAAACTGTTTTTT
CASSFRATNEKLFF
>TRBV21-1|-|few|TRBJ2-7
TGTGCCAGCAGCAAAGACTACTCCTACGAGCAGTACTTC
CASSKDYSYEQYF
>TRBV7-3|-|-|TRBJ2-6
TGTGCCAGCAGCTTAAGCGGCTCTGGGGCCAACGTCCTGACTTTC
CASSLSGSGANVLTF
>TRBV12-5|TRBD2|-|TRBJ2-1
TGTGCTAGTGCCACACGAATTAGCGGGGGGTCCTACAATGAGCAGTTCTTC
CASATRISGGSYNEQFF
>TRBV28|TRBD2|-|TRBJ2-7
TGTGCCAGCAGTACACAGCGCGGGGGGGGGTTCTACGAGCAGTACTTC
CASSTQRGGGFYEQYF
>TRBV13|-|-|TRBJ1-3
TGTGCCAGCAGCCCCAGCGAGAGCACCGCTGGAAACACCATATATTTT
CASSPSESTAGNTIYF
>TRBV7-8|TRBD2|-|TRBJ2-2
TGTGCCAGCAGCTTAGAAGCGGGAGTTATCGGGGAGCTGTTTTTT
CASSLEAGVIGELFF
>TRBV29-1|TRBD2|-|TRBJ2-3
TGCAGCGTATCGGGGGGGGAGGGCACAGATACGCAGTATTTT
CSVSGGEGTDTQYF
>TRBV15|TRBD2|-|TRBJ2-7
TGTGCCACCAGCAGTGGGTCAGCGGGAATGAACGAGCAGTACTTC
CATSSGSAGMNEQYF
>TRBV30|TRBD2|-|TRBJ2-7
TGTGCCTGGAGTGTATCCGCGGGAGGGCCTTACGAGCAGTACTTC
CAWSVSAGGPYEQYF
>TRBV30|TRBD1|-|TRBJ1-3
TGTGCCTGGAGCCCCGGGACAGTTTCTGGAAACACCATATATTTT
CAWSPGTVSGNTIYF
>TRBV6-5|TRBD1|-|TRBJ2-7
TGTGCCAGCAGTTACGAGGGACAGGGGGACTACGAGCAGTACTTC
CASSYEGQGDYEQYF
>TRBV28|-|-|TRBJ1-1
TGTGCCAGCAGTAACCTACAGGAGAACACTGAAGCTTTCTTT
CASSNLQENTEAFF
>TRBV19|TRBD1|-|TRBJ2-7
TGTGCCAGTAGTTCTAGACAGGGGATCTCCTACGAGCGGTACTTC
CASSSRQGISYERYF
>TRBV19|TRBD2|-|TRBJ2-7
TGTGCCAGTAAGAAGCGGGGGGCCACCTACGAGCAGTACTTC
CASKKRGATYEQYF
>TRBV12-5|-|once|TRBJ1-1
TGTGCTAGTGGCCACCGGGGGTCCACTGAAGCTTTCTTT
CASGHRGSTEAFF
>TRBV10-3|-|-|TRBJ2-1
TGTGCCATCAGTGAGTCGACCGCGCGGGAAGGCCATGAGCAGTTCTTC
CAISESTAREGHEQFF
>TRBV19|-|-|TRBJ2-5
TGTGCCAGTAGTATGCAGGGGACACGGGAGACCCAGTACTTC
CASSMQGTRETQYF
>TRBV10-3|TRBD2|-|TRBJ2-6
TGTGCCATCAGGGAAGGACTAGCGGGGGGACCAAGCTCTGGGGCCAACGTCCTGACTTTC
CAIREGLAGGPSSGANVLTF
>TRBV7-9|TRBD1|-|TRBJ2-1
TGTGCCAGCAGCCGGACAGGGCCCTACAATGAGCAGTTCTTC
CASSRTGPYNEQFF
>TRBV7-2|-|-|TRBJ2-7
TGTGCCAGCAGCCTACACAGCGGGCAGGGGGATCTCAACGAGCAGTACTTC
CASSLHSGQGDLNEQYF
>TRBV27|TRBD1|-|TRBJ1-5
TGTGCCAGCAGCCCAAACCGAAAGACAGGGGTCCCCCAGCCCCAGCATTTT
CASSPNRKTGVPQPQHF
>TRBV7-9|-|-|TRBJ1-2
TGTGCCAGCAGCTTATCGGGAGTCTATGGCTACACCTTC
CASSLSGVYGYTF
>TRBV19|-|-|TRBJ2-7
TGTGCCAGTAGTTTTGGGTCTAGCGCGCCCTACGAGCAGTACTTC
CASSFGSSAPYEQYF
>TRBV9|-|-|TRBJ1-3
TGTGCCAGCAGCGTAGGGAGGGGTCCTGGAAACACCATATATTTT
CASSVGRGPGNTIYF
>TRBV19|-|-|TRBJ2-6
TGTGCCAGTAGAAACAGGATCTCTGGGGCCAACGTCCTGACTTTC
CASRNRISGANVLTF
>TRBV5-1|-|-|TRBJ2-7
TGCGCCAGCAGCCCCGGGGGAGATTCCGTCGAGCAGTACTTC
CASSPGGDSVEQYF
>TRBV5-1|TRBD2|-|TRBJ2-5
TGCGCCAGCAGCTTTCGCTCTCTTGCGGGGGGCCGCCAAGAGACCCAGTACTTC
CASSFRSLAGGRQETQYF
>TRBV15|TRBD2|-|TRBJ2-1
TGTGCCACCAGCAGACCAACGACTAGCGGCGCCGCCAATGAGCAGTTCTTC
CATSRPTTSGAANEQFF
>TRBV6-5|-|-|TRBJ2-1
TGTGCCAGCAGTTCCCCCCTAGTCCATTACAATGAGCAGTTCTTC
CASSSPLVHYNEQFF
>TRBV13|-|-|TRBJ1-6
TGTGCCAGCAGCGACGATATACGAGGTTCACCCCTCCACTTT
CASSDDIRGSPLHF
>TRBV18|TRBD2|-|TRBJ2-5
TGTGCCAGCTCATCGGGACTAGCGGGAGGGCAAGAGACCCAGTACTTC
CASSSGLAGGQETQYF
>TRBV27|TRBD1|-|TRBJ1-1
TGTGCCAGCAGTTATACAGGGGCCTGGAACACTGAAGCTTTCTTT
CASSYTGAWNTEAFF
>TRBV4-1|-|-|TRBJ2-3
TGCGCCAGCAGCCAAGGGGGGGTAAACACAGATACGCAGTATTTT
CASSQGGVNTDTQYF
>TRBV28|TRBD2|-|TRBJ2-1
TGTGCCAGCAGCTTACTAGCGGTTAGCTCCTACAATGAGCAGTTCTTC
CASSLLAVSSYNEQFF
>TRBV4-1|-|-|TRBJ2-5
TGCGCCAGCAGCCAAGAGCGGGAATTGAAGACCCAGTACTTC
CASSQERELKTQYF
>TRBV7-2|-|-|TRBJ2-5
TGTGCCAGCGGTGTTAAGGGTGGGGGCACCCTCGCTGTGGGAGAGACCCAGTACTTC
CASGVKGGGTLAVGETQYF
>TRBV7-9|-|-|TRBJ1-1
TGTGCCAGCAGTCGGGAGACACCTCCCGAAGCTTTCTTT
CASSRETPPEAFF
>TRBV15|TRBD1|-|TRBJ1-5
TGTGCCACCAGCAGGGGACAGGGGAGGGGTCAGCCCCAGCATTTT
CATSRGQGRGQPQHF
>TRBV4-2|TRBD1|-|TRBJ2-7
TGTGCCAGCAGCCACCGACAGGGCCCCTACGAGCAGTACTTC
CASSHRQGPYEQYF